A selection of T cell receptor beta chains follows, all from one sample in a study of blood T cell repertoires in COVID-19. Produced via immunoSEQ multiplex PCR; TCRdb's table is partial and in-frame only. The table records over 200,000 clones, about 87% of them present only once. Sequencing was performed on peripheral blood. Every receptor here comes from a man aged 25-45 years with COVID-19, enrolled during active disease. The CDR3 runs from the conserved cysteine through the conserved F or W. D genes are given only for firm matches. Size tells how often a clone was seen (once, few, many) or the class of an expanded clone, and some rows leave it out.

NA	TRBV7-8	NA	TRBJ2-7	TGTGCCAGCAGCGGAGCAGAGAGCTCCTACGAGCAGTACTTC	CASSGAESSYEQYF
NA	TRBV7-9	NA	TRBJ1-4	TGTGCCAGCAGCTTAGCAACGGACAGACGTAATGAAAAACTGTTTTTT	CASSLATDRRNEKLFF
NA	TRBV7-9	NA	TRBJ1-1	TGTGCCAGCAGCTTAGCGCAGAGGGATTGGGGCACTGAAGCTTTCTTT	CASSLAQRDWGTEAFF
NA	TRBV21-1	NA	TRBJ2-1	TGTGCCAGCAGCCCCCATGAACGGGAGGGCCCCGCTGAGCAGTTCTTC	CASSPHEREGPAEQFF
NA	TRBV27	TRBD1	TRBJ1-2	TGTGCCAGCACCCCTGTGGGGACAGGGTGGGGAATAGGTGATGGCTACACCTTC	CASTPVGTGWGIGDGYTF
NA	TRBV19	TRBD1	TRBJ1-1	TGTGCCAGTCGGAAGGGGGACAGGAGGTACACTGAAGCTTTCTTT	CASRKGDRRYTEAFF
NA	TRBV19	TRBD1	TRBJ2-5	TGTGCCAGTTCATTACAGGGGCTCCAAGAGACCCAGTACTTC	CASSLQGLQETQYF
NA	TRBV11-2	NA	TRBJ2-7	TGTGCCAGCAGCTTAGATTACGATAGGAGGGTCTACGAGCAGTACTTC	CASSLDYDRRVYEQYF
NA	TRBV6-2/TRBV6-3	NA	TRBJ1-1	TGTGCCAGCAGTCAGTTGACAGCGAACACTGAAGCTTTCTTT	CASSQLTANTEAFF
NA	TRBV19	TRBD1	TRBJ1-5	TGTGCCAGTAGTATTGCAGGGGGAAGCAATCAGCCCCAGCATTTT	CASSIAGGSNQPQHF
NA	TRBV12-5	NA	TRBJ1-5	TGTGCTAGTGGTTTGGATCCGGGACAGCCCCAGCATTTT	CASGLDPGQPQHF
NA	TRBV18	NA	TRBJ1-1	TGTGCCAGCTCACCACCGTTTACAGGGATGAACACTGAAGCTTTCTTT	CASSPPFTGMNTEAFF
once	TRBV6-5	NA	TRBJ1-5	TGTGCCAGCAGGCGCGGGGGCTCTAGCAATCAGCCCCAGCATTTT	CASRRGGSSNQPQHF
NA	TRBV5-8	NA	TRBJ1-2	TGTGCCAGCAGCTTGGGGCGGAACTATGGCTACACCTTC	CASSLGRNYGYTF
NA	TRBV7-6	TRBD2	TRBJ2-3	TGTGCCAGCAGCTTAGGCGGGCGGCTAGCGGGAGCTACGCAGTATTTT	CASSLGGRLAGATQYF
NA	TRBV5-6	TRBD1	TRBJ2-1	TGTGCCAGCAGCCCTTACCGGGACAGGGACTACAATGAGCAGTTCTTC	CASSPYRDRDYNEQFF
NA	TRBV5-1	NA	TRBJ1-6	TGCGCCAGCAGCTCGTTAGACAGCTCCTATAATTCACCCCTCCACTTT	CASSSLDSSYNSPLHF
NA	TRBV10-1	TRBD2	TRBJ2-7	TGCGCCAGCACCAAAGGCCTAGCGGGGGCTTACGAGCAGTACTTC	CASTKGLAGAYEQYF
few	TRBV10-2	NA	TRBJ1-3	TGCGCCAGCAGTGAATCGAGGTACTCTGGAAACACCATATATTTT	CASSESRYSGNTIYF
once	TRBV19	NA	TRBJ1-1	TGTGCCACCCTATTTAAAAGTGGGGCAGAAACTTTCTTT	CATLFKSGAETFF